This TCR beta chain was captured in a study of T cells in localized non-small cell lung cancer. The repertoire was sequenced with immunoSEQ multiplex PCR; TCRdb's copy has only in-frame clones and lacks some. The table records around 2,000 clones, roughly a fifth of them present only once. Per the germline V gene, CDR1 is MNHGY and CDR2 is SAAAGT. Trimming took off 0 bases at V and 1 base at J, with 9 bases between the two ends. The CDR3 consists of 15 residues. By sample share, this clone is medium-sized (0.01 to 0.1%). Its antigen remains unidentified. Broader study findings: Higher blood T cell density went with longer overall survival. The study sequenced only one region of the tumor. As a result, intratumor heterogeneity could not be excluded and remains possible. The study found T cell clonality highest in uninvolved adjacent lung, above tumor. Appearances in adjacent lung were noted for a median 57 of the top 100 tumor clones.

Source: lung tumor tissue, taken before any cancer treatment. This TCR derives from a man aged 40 to 75 with stage I lung adenocarcinoma. The V call is TRBV6-8, the J call TRBJ1-1, with D possibly matching TRBD1 (5 bases). The CDR3 region is CASSYSQGSNTEAFF. The CDR3 nucleotides are TGTGCCAGCAGTTACTCGCAGGGTTCGAACACTGAAGCTTTCTTT.